Listed below are T cell receptor beta chains from one sample, sequenced in a study of T-cell reconstitution after alpha-beta-depleted transplantation in children. TCRdb ran MiXCR on the PCR reads and lists one entry per CDR3 protein. The sample has 550,000 to 800,000 distinct CDR3 sequences; around 13% are singletons. This material consisted of PBMCs, taken before TCRalphabeta/CD19-depleted stem cell transplant. Receptor source: a girl aged 2 to 10 with congenital amegakaryocytic thrombocytopenia, due to receive a stem cell transplant. CDR3s include the opening cysteine and the closing phenylalanine or tryptophan. D genes are given only for firm matches. The size field is filled for only some rows; it gives once, few, many or a size class.

12	TRBV29-1	.	many	TRBJ1-3	CSAVNSGNTIYF	TGCAGCGCGGTCAACTCTGGAAACACCATATATTTT
11	TRBV12-3/TRBV12-4	.	few	TRBJ2-1	CASSSQGGQFF	TGTGCCAGCAGTTCCCAAGGGGGGCAGTTCTTC
15	TRBV7-8	.	many	TRBJ2-2	CASSKRERSTGELFF	TGTGCCAGCAGCAAACGGGAGAGGTCTACCGGGGAGCTGTTTTTT
18	TRBV19	TRBD2	few	TRBJ2-1	CASSTAIAGASSYNEQFF	TGTGCCAGTAGTACTGCCATAGCGGGAGCTAGCTCCTACAATGAGCAGTTCTTC
17	TRBV5-1	TRBD2	many	TRBJ2-1	CASSFGLAGERDNEQFF	TGCGCCAGCAGCTTCGGCCTAGCGGGAGAAAGGGACAATGAGCAGTTCTTC
15	TRBV15	.	many	TRBJ2-7	CATSRDLAPSYEQYF	TGTGCCACCAGCAGAGATTTAGCTCCTTCCTACGAGCAGTACTTC
17	TRBV5-1	.	many	TRBJ1-1	CASSLLGFGVNNHEAFF	TGCGCCAGCAGCTTGTTGGGGTTTGGAGTCAACAACCATGAAGCTTTCTTT
13	TRBV7-9	.	.	TRBJ2-5	CASSLEFGETQYF	TGTGCCAGCAGCTTAGAGTTTGGGGAGACCCAGTACTTC
16	TRBV4-1	.	few	TRBJ2-1	CASSQDEAGTLNEQFF	TGCGCCAGCAGCCAAGATGAAGCTGGGACTCTCAATGAGCAGTTCTTC
15	TRBV29-1	TRBD2	many	TRBJ2-5	CSVQMGGGSQETQYF	TGCAGCGTTCAGATGGGCGGGGGGTCTCAAGAGACCCAGTACTTC
11	TRBV7-2	.	many	TRBJ2-1	CASSLREQQFF	TGTGCCAGCAGCTTAAGGGAACAGCAGTTCTTC
16	TRBV5-1	TRBD2	many	TRBJ2-3	CASDLGLAGHVDTQYF	TGCGCCAGTGACCTGGGACTAGCGGGCCACGTGGATACGCAGTATTTT
14	TRBV7-8	.	few	TRBJ2-7	CASSLVRGANEQYF	TGTGCCAGCAGCTTAGTCCGGGGGGCCAACGAGCAGTACTTC
14	TRBV7-2	TRBD1	many	TRBJ1-2	CASSSPTGGNGYTF	TGTGCCAGCAGCTCACCGACAGGGGGAAATGGCTACACCTTC
18	TRBV3-1	TRBD2	.	TRBJ2-1	CTSSFRTSGMSSYNEQFF	TGTACCAGCAGTTTCCGGACTAGCGGGATGAGCTCCTACAATGAGCAGTTCTTC
13	TRBV10-2	.	many	TRBJ2-5	CASSESGRETQYF	TGCGCCAGCAGTGAGTCAGGGAGGGAGACCCAGTACTTC
14	TRBV12-3/TRBV12-4	TRBD2	many	TRBJ2-1	CASSFVTSGKPQFF	TGTGCCAGCAGTTTTGTGACTAGCGGGAAGCCTCAGTTCTTC
16	TRBV3-1	TRBD1	.	TRBJ1-6	CASSPTPDRVYSPLHF	TGTGCCAGCAGCCCGACGCCCGACAGGGTTTATTCACCCCTCCACTTT
13	TRBV27	.	many	TRBJ2-1	CASSRAPRAVQFF	TGTGCCAGCAGTAGGGCCCCCCGAGCCGTGCAGTTCTTC
14	TRBV5-1	.	few	TRBJ1-3	CASSLAFSGNTIYF	TGCGCCAGCAGCTTGGCATTCTCTGGAAACACCATATATTTT
17	TRBV18	.	few	TRBJ2-1	CASSPPLLAPGNNEQFF	TGTGCCAGCTCACCACCGCTACTCGCGCCGGGAAACAATGAGCAGTTCTTC
15	TRBV5-1	TRBD1	many	TRBJ2-1	CASSFADRDMNEQFF	TGCGCCAGCAGCTTTGCGGACAGGGATATGAATGAGCAGTTCTTC
16	TRBV7-6	.	few	TRBJ2-6	CASSLLSGSGANVLTF	TGTGCCAGCAGCTTACTTTCCGGCTCTGGGGCCAACGTCCTGACTTTC
19	TRBV5-1	TRBD2	.	TRBJ2-2	CASSQNPGLAGANAGELFF	TGCGCCAGCAGCCAAAACCCGGGACTAGCGGGCGCGAACGCCGGGGAGCTGTTTTTT
15	TRBV29-1	TRBD2	many	TRBJ2-7	CSVEGSGREVGEQYF	TGCAGCGTTGAGGGTAGCGGGAGAGAAGTTGGTGAGCAGTACTTC
15	TRBV7-6	TRBD2	.	TRBJ2-1	CASSALAGESDEQFF	TGTGCCAGCAGCGCTCTAGCGGGAGAAAGCGATGAGCAGTTCTTC
15	TRBV19	TRBD2	many	TRBJ2-1	CASRQVAGPYNEQFF	TGTGCCAGTAGGCAAGTAGCGGGACCCTACAATGAGCAGTTCTTC
18	TRBV5-1	.	.	TRBJ1-1	CASSPPRTGSMMNTEAFF	TGCGCCAGCAGCCCTCCTAGGACGGGCTCTATGATGAACACTGAAGCTTTCTTT
14	TRBV20-1	.	few	TRBJ2-7	CSAHNLRLGPEQYF	TGCAGTGCTCACAACCTAAGACTAGGACCCGAGCAGTACTTC
15	TRBV27	.	few	TRBJ1-5	CASSQNRGGRQPQHF	TGTGCCAGCAGTCAAAACAGAGGTGGGAGGCAGCCCCAGCATTTT
14	TRBV2	.	many	TRBJ2-1	CASHRLIPKDEQFF	TGTGCCAGCCACAGACTCATCCCCAAGGATGAGCAGTTCTTC
15	TRBV2	TRBD1	.	TRBJ2-1	CASSALGQGNNEQFF	TGTGCCAGCAGTGCTCTGGGACAGGGTAACAATGAGCAGTTCTTC
17	TRBV7-9	TRBD2	.	TRBJ2-1	CASSISSGEGPYNEQFF	TGTGCCAGCAGCATATCGTCGGGGGAGGGGCCGTACAATGAGCAGTTCTTC
14	TRBV5-1	.	.	TRBJ2-1	CASSFLPLGNEQFF	TGCGCCAGCAGTTTTCTGCCTCTGGGGAATGAGCAGTTCTTC
13	TRBV29-1	.	many	TRBJ2-3	CSVEGSEPDTQYF	TGCAGCGTTGAGGGATCGGAGCCAGATACGCAGTATTTT
16	TRBV6-2/TRBV6-3	.	many	TRBJ2-1	CASRRLALRDRNEQFF	TGTGCCAGCAGGCGTCTAGCGTTAAGGGATAGAAATGAGCAGTTCTTC
12	TRBV29-1	.	many	TRBJ2-5	CSETSGKETQYF	TGCAGCGAGACCTCTGGAAAGGAGACCCAGTACTTC
15	TRBV3-1	TRBD2	few	TRBJ2-5	CASSQVSSGIQTQYF	TGTGCCAGCAGCCAAGTTTCTAGCGGGATACAGACCCAGTACTTC
14	TRBV3-1	.	few	TRBJ2-1	CASSQPGRINEQFF	TGTGCCAGCAGCCAACCGGGGCGGATAAATGAGCAGTTCTTC
12	TRBV12-3/TRBV12-4	.	once	TRBJ2-2	CASTDNTGELFF	TGTGCCAGCACCGATAACACCGGGGAGCTGTTTTTT
11	TRBV11-2	.	few	TRBJ2-5	CASSKREAQYF	TGTGCCAGCAGCAAAAGGGAGGCCCAGTACTTC
12	TRBV20-1	.	.	TRBJ2-3	CSALTPGGTQYF	TGCAGTGCCTTGACTCCCGGGGGTACGCAGTATTTT
12	TRBV5-1	.	many	TRBJ1-2	CASSLWGHGYTF	TGCGCCAGCAGCTTGTGGGGCCATGGCTACACCTTC
14	TRBV7-2	TRBD2	few	TRBJ2-1	CASALTSGNNEQFF	TGTGCCAGCGCTCTGACTAGCGGCAACAATGAGCAGTTCTTC
11	TRBV5-1	.	many	TRBJ2-3	CASSFGGPLYF	TGCGCCAGCAGCTTCGGGGGGCCCCTGTATTTT
15	TRBV12-3/TRBV12-4	TRBD2	.	TRBJ2-3	CASSFVAGLTDTQYF	TGTGCCAGCAGTTTCGTAGCGGGACTCACAGATACGCAGTATTTT
17	TRBV15	TRBD2	few	TRBJ2-1	CATSRPVLAGAYNEQFF	TGTGCCACCAGCAGACCCGTCCTAGCGGGGGCCTACAATGAGCAGTTCTTC
17	TRBV14	.	.	TRBJ1-1	CASSQGIYSGENTEAFF	TGTGCCAGCAGCCAAGGAATTTATAGCGGGGAGAACACTGAAGCTTTCTTT
13	TRBV7-2	.	few	TRBJ2-4	CASSVIAKNIQYF	TGTGCCAGCAGCGTTATAGCCAAAAACATTCAGTACTTC
14	TRBV12-3/TRBV12-4	.	few	TRBJ1-4	CASRPDLVAEKLFF	TGTGCCAGCAGACCTGATCTGGTGGCTGAAAAACTGTTTTTT
14	TRBV12-3/TRBV12-4	.	few	TRBJ2-3	CASSLQGPEDTQYF	TGTGCCAGCAGTTTGCAGGGACCGGAAGATACGCAGTATTTT